The 29 T cell receptor beta chains below were found in one sample sequenced in a study of beta chain features in type 1 diabetes. General observations from the study: People with Type 1 diabetes carried modestly yet significantly shorter TCRB CDR3s in all four CD4+ subsets.

These receptors have no identified antigens. Reverse transcribing all isolated RNA meant expressed TCRB transcripts were sequenced. Only in-frame clones appear in the TCRdb table, and some are missing; sequencing was by immunoSEQ multiplex PCR. The sample lists fewer than 350,000 clones, approximately 16% seen once, with roughly 0.015% in the top ten. The material sequenced was naive CD4+ T cells from blood. These receptors were taken from a man between 18 and 29 years old with type 1 diabetes.

This chain joins TRBV19 and TRBJ1-6, with D tentatively TRBD1 (5 bases). The V end was cut by 7 bases, the J end by 7 bases, with 8 bases between. Germline V CDR1 and CDR2: LNHDA, SQIVND (reference sequence). The CDR3 has 12 residues. The CDR3 reads CASNWGNSPLHF. DNA for the CDR3: TGTGCCAGTAATTGGGGCAATTCACCCCTCCACTTT.

This clone has only a few counts. The V and J genes are TRBV11-2 and TRBJ1-6; no clear D. V was pared by 2 bases and J by 5 bases, with 13 bases between. The germline gives CDR1 SGHAT, CDR2 FQNNGV. The CDR3 loop spans 16 amino acids. The CDR3 DNA is TGTGCCAGCAGCTTATATGACGGGAGCCATAATTCACCCCTCCACTTT. Translation: CASSLYDGSHNSPLHF.

This clone has a count of ten or more. The rearrangement joins TRBV29-1 to TRBJ2-1; 8 bases are a match to TRBD2. This CDR3 is built from 14 residues. Germline loops: CDR1 SQVTM, CDR2 ANQGSEA. Unmatched junction bases numbered 7, after V lost 4 bases and J lost 5 bases. CDR3 coding DNA: TGCAGCGTTGCCCTGCGGGGGGCAAACAATGAGCAGTTCTTC. Residues: CSVALRGANNEQFF.

The chain combines TRBV19 with TRBJ2-1; 7 bases line up with TRBD2. Germline V CDR1 and CDR2: LNHDA, SQIVND (reference sequence). The CDR3 contains 14 residues. The ends lost 4 bases at V and 4 bases at J; junction bases unmatched: 4. CDR3 amino acids: CASSKVAGYNEQFF. The CDR3 bases are TGTGCCAGTAGTAAGGTAGCGGGTTACAATGAGCAGTTCTTC.

In its sample, this clone was seen a few times. The V call is TRBV5-1, the J call TRBJ2-5; possible D gene TRBD2, 5 bases. The length of the CDR3 is 13 residues. CDR1 SGHRS and CDR2 YFSETQ come from the germline V gene. With 0 bases removed from V and 3 bases from J, the gap between germline ends came to 6 bases. The CDR3 nucleotides read TGCGCCAGCAGCTTGGATAGCGAAGAGACCCAGTACTTC. Its translation: CASSLDSEETQYF. Complete variable domain (other parts from reference TRBV5-1 and TRBJ2-5): KAGVTQTPRYLIKTRGQQVTLSCSPISGHRSVSWYQQTPGQGLQFLFEYFSETQRNKGNFPGRFSGRQFSNSRSEMNVSTLELGDSALYLCASSLDSEETQYFGPGTRLLVL.

The rearrangement links TRBV29-1 to TRBJ2-1; TRBD2 matches 10 bases. J gave up 6 bases and V 2 bases, and 4 bases lay outside the gene matches. Germline V gene lookup returns CDR1 SQVTM and CDR2 ANQGSEA. CDR3 length: 14 amino acids. CDR3 bases: TGCAGCGTTGAAAGGCTAGCGGGAGTCAATGAGCAGTTCTTC. Its protein product is CSVERLAGVNEQFF.

The chain employs TRBV9 and TRBJ2-7; a possible D gene is TRBD2 (6 bases). Germline values: CDR1 SGDLS, CDR2 YYNGEE. V was cut by 4 bases and J by 1 base, with 15 bases left in between. CDR3 length: 15 residues. The CDR3 DNA is TGTGCCAGCAGCTCTCAGGCGGGAAGTTCCTACGAGCAGTACTTC. Protein: CASSSQAGSSYEQYF.

The V gene is TRBV9, the J gene TRBJ2-1, with TRBD2 matching over 13 bases. The CDR3 spans 15 residues. Germline CDR1 SGDLS, CDR2 YYNGEE. Unmatched junction bases numbered 9, after V lost 6 bases and J lost 9 bases. DNA for the CDR3: TGTGCCAGCAACAAACTAGCGGGAGGGCCAGGTGAGCAGTTCTTC. This sequence encodes CASNKLAGGPGEQFF.

The genes are TRBV4-1 and TRBJ1-5, with D possibly matching TRBD1 (6 bases). CDR3 length equals 13 residues. V was clipped by 4 bases and J by 6 bases, with 10 bases between them. The germline V gene encodes CDR1 MGHRA and CDR2 YSYEKL. CDR3 DNA sequence: TGCGCCAGCAGCCGGGGGGGCGTTCAGCCCCAGCATTTT. This translates into CASSRGGVQPQHF.

The chain is built from TRBV30 and TRBJ2-6, with 9 bases lining up with TRBD1. J gave up 1 base and V 2 bases, and 9 bases lay outside the gene matches. The CDR3 has 18 residues. Germline loops: CDR1 GTSNPN, CDR2 SVGIG (reference sequence). In DNA, the CDR3 is TGTGCCTGGAGTACACCGGGACAGGGACCTTCTGGGGCCAACGTCCTGACTTTC. Translated, it gives CAWSTPGQGPSGANVLTF. The full variable domain, with the rest looked up from reference TRBV30 and TRBJ2-6, is SQTIHQWPATLVQPVGSPLSLECTVEGTSNPNLYWYRQAAGRGLQLLFYSVGIGQISSEVPQNLSASRPQDRQFILSSKKLLLSDSGFYLCAWSTPGQGPSGANVLTFGAGSRLTVL.

The chain recombines TRBV28 with TRBJ2-7, with 14 bases identical to TRBD2. V was clipped by 3 bases and J by 5 bases; unmatched bases: 6. Germline CDR1 and CDR2: MDHEN and SYDVKM. The CDR3 runs 16 residues. CDR3 DNA sequence: TGTGCCAGCAGTTTGCCGGGACTAGCGGGAGTACACGAGCAGTACTTC. Protein product: CASSLPGLAGVHEQYF. Variable domain in full (rest from reference TRBV28 and TRBJ2-7): DVKVTQSSRYLVKRTGEKVFLECVQDMDHENMFWYRQDPGLGLRLIYFSYDVKMKEKGDIPEGYSVSREKKERFSLILESASTNQTSMYLCASSLPGLAGVHEQYFGPGTRLTVT.

This clone appeared a few times. The V call is TRBV7-2, the J call TRBJ2-3; no firm D call. The CDR3 contains 12 residues. From germline, CDR1 is SGHTA and CDR2 FQGNSA. The V end lost 4 bases, the J end lost 5 bases, and 7 bases lay between the germline ends. As DNA, the CDR3 is TGTGCCAGCAGCTCCGTAGTAGATACGCAGTATTTT. Encoded protein: CASSSVVDTQYF.

This chain uses TRBV4-2 with TRBJ2-4, with a weak D call TRBD2 (6 bases). This CDR3 contains 18 residues. V was cut by 0 bases and J by 0 bases, with 15 bases left in between. CDR1 is LGHNA, CDR2 YNFKEQ, per germline. Here the CDR3 reads CASSQEIKRVVAKNIQYF. The CDR3 DNA sequence: TGTGCCAGCAGCCAAGAAATAAAGCGGGTGGTAGCCAAAAACATTCAGTACTTC.

This clone was picked up a small number of times. The chain joins TRBV2 to TRBJ2-7; TRBD2 is a possible D gene (6 bases). V dropped 7 bases and J dropped 1 base, with 14 bases sitting between them. The V gene's germline CDR1 is SNHLY and CDR2 FYNNEI. The CDR3 is made up of 14 amino acids. The CDR3 nucleotides read TGTGCCAGCACTAAGCGGGTCCGGTCCTACGAGCAGTACTTC. It encodes CASTKRVRSYEQYF.

This clone has just a few counts. The chain couples TRBV19 to TRBJ2-5; D might be TRBD1 (6 bases). The germline CDR1 and CDR2 sequences are LNHDA and SQIVND (reference sequence). The V end was cut by 5 bases, the J end by 9 bases, with 16 bases between. The CDR3 is made up of 13 amino acids. DNA for the CDR3: TGTGCCAGTAGTGAACCCAGGGGAGATCCCCAGTACTTC. It is translated as CASSEPRGDPQYF.

J is TRBJ2-5 and V is TRBV2; TRBD2 is a possible D gene (6 bases). The germline V and J ends were trimmed by 8 bases and 4 bases, with 17 bases remaining between them. There are 14 residues in the CDR3. Germline V gives CDR1 SNHLY, CDR2 FYNNEI. The CDR3 region has the DNA TGTGCCAGCGTACGACTAGAGACGGTAGAGACCCAGTACTTC. The encoded protein is CASVRLETVETQYF.

The chain couples TRBV18 to TRBJ2-3; TRBD1 aligns across 10 bases. This CDR3 spans 16 amino acids. Germline V gene lookup returns CDR1 KGHSH and CDR2 LQKENI. J was trimmed by 10 bases and V by 1 base; bases with no gene match: 11. As DNA, the CDR3 is TGTGCCAGCTCACCACTCGGACAGGGGGACTCCCAAGCGCAGTATTTT. It encodes CASSPLGQGDSQAQYF.

This chain uses TRBV27 with TRBJ1-2; D perhaps matches TRBD1 (6 bases). The CDR3 contains 14 residues. Germline lookup yields CDR1 MNHEY and CDR2 SMNVEV (reference sequence). Trimming removed 6 bases at V and 2 bases at J, with 13 bases between. CDR3 nucleotides: TGTGCCAGCAGGACTACAGGGTCCAACTATGGCTACACCTTC. Translating it yields CASRTTGSNYGYTF.

The J gene is TRBJ2-7, the V gene TRBV9; 9 nucleotides agree with TRBD2. Germline V gene sequence: CDR1 SGDLS, CDR2 YYNGEE. This CDR3 comprises 15 residues. V shed 2 bases and J 8 bases; nucleotides not matched to a gene: 11. The CDR3 bases are TGTGCCAGCAGCGTCAGCGGGGGGACCTCTAACCAGCAGTACTTC. Translation: CASSVSGGTSNQQYF.

This clone was seen more than once but under ten times. This chain links TRBV27 with TRBJ2-7; possible D gene TRBD2, 6 bases. The V gene lost 3 bases and the J gene lost 5 bases, with 14 bases spanning the gap. CDR3 size: 14 residues. Germline V gives CDR1 MNHEY, CDR2 SMNVEV (reference sequence). The CDR3 loop reads CASSFRGSIDEQYF. CDR3 sequence (DNA): TGTGCCAGCAGTTTCCGGGGGAGTATCGACGAGCAGTACTTC.

This clone was picked up a small number of times. The J gene is TRBJ1-2, the V gene TRBV29-1, with D perhaps TRBD1 (6 bases). The CDR3 is 13 residues long. Germline V gene data show CDR1 as SQVTM and CDR2 as ANQGSEA. V lost 3 bases to trimming and J lost 6 bases, with 14 bases between them. In nucleotides, the CDR3 is TGCAGCGTTGACAGGGGCCTTTTGGATGGCTACACCTTC. It codes for CSVDRGLLDGYTF.

The V and J genes are TRBV19 and TRBJ2-1; D remains unclear. CDR3 length equals 15 residues. Germline CDR1 LNHDA, CDR2 SQIVND (reference sequence). V dropped 3 bases and J dropped 2 bases, with 11 bases sitting between them. The CDR3 region has the DNA TGTGCCAGTAGTATTTCCCCTAAGACCTACAATGAGCAGTTCTTC. Residues: CASSISPKTYNEQFF.

The chain couples TRBV7-7 to TRBJ2-7; D gene unclear. CDR3 size: 13 residues. Germline assignment: CDR1 SSHAT and CDR2 FNYEAQ (reference sequence). V lost 5 bases and J lost 3, with 11 bases in between. CDR3 sequence (DNA): TGTGCCAGCAGCCTCGACGGCGGCTACGAGCAGTACTTC. The encoded protein is CASSLDGGYEQYF.

The rearrangement joins TRBV18 to TRBJ2-7, with a weak D call TRBD1 (5 bases). This CDR3 has 13 amino acids. V was shortened by 2 bases and J by 6 bases, with 11 bases between the two germline ends. Germline V lookup: CDR1 KGHSH, CDR2 LQKENI. Written as DNA, the CDR3 is TGTGCCAGCTCACCAGTGGACAACGGCGAGCAGTACTTC. It specifies CASSPVDNGEQYF. The complete variable domain, with remaining parts taken from reference TRBV18 and TRBJ2-7, reads NAGVMQNPRHLVRRRGQEARLRCSPMKGHSHVYWYRQLPEEGLKFMVYLQKENIIDESGMPKERFSAEFPKEGPSILRIQQVVRGDSAAYFCASSPVDNGEQYFGPGTRLTVT.

This clone was observed a handful of times. The V and J genes are TRBV30 and TRBJ2-7; weak D call: TRBD1 (5 bases). Germline V gives CDR1 GTSNPN, CDR2 SVGIG (reference sequence). Trimming took off 1 base at V and 4 bases at J, with 5 bases between the two ends. The CDR3 contains 11 residues. CDR3 region: CAWSGQYEQYF. The DNA for the CDR3 is TGTGCCTGGAGTGGACAGTACGAGCAGTACTTC.

The rearrangement uses TRBV30 and TRBJ2-1, with 7 positions matching TRBD1. The CDR3 contains 13 residues. V shed 2 bases and J 7 bases; nucleotides not matched to a gene: 5. Germline V gene data show CDR1 as GTSNPN and CDR2 as SVGIG (reference sequence). CDR3 sequence reads: CAWSRTGENEQFF. CDR3 in DNA: TGTGCCTGGAGTAGAACAGGGGAGAATGAGCAGTTCTTC.

This clone was observed a handful of times. CDR3 sequence (DNA): TGTGCCAGCGTCGTTTGGGCCGGCGATACGCAGTATTTT. This encodes CASVVWAGDTQYF. The V gene is TRBV6-1, the J gene TRBJ2-3; D gene unclear. CDR1 and CDR2 (germline): MNHNS, SASEGT. CDR3 size: 13 residues. V shed 8 bases and J shed 6 bases, with 15 bases lying between them.

The chain uses TRBV30 and TRBJ2-2, with TRBD2 matching 12 bases. This CDR3 has 16 amino acids. Germline V CDR1 and CDR2: GTSNPN, SVGIG (reference sequence). V gave up 7 bases and J gave up 0 bases; unmatched junction bases: 6. The CDR3 loop is CAFSSGGATNTGELFF. In nucleotides, the CDR3 is TGTGCCTTCTCTAGCGGGGGGGCGACGAACACCGGGGAGCTGTTTTTT. Full variable domain (remainder filled in from reference TRBV30 and TRBJ2-2): SQTIHQWPATLVQPVGSPLSLECTVEGTSNPNLYWYRQAAGRGLQLLFYSVGIGQISSEVPQNLSASRPQDRQFILSSKKLLLSDSGFYLCAFSSGGATNTGELFFGEGSRLTVL.

This clone has a handful of counts. The V and J genes are TRBV7-2 and TRBJ2-1; 12 nucleotides match TRBD2. V was clipped by 3 bases and J by 1 base; unmatched bases: 7. The CDR3 covers 18 residues. The germline V gene encodes CDR1 SGHTA and CDR2 FQGNSA. DNA of the CDR3: TGTGCCAGCAGCTTCAGGACTAGCGGGGAAGGATCCTACAATGAGCAGTTCTTC. Protein product: CASSFRTSGEGSYNEQFF.